The next 32 T cell receptor beta chains were all read from a single sample in a study of T-cell memory formation after mild COVID-19 (TCRdb year 2021). Libraries came from 5' RACE. Sequencing relied on an Illumina NovaSeq 6000. The raw public reads went through TCRdb reprocessing: fastp at Q25, MiXCR clone calling, in-frame beta chains kept. All rows with the same CDR3 protein become a single entry with the most common DNA and genes. Across this sample there are around 29,000 distinct CDR3 sequences, with around 16% seen only once. Jointly, the top ten make up about 1.4% of the sample. The sequencing sample was made of PBMCs or a T cell subset sorted from them (not recorded which). These receptors were taken from an adult who had mild COVID-19 (a few samples of this study predate the infection). The sample titles of this study are shuffled in the database, so cell type and time point are left out.

This clonotype showed up just a few times. The V gene is TRBV5-1, the J gene TRBJ2-3, with D possibly TRBD2 on 5 matching bases. The CDR3 consists of 13 residues. Deletions cut 6 bases from V and 2 bases from J, with 10 bases between. Germline values: CDR1 SGHRS, CDR2 YFSETQ. The CDR3 here is CASTRGHTDTQYF. The CDR3 DNA sequence: TGCGCCAGCACCCGAGGGCACACAGATACGCAGTATTTT.

The chain joins TRBV4-1 to TRBJ1-2; tentative D call: TRBD1 (6 bases). The ends were cut back, 3 bases at V and 4 bases at J, with 15 bases in the middle. The CDR3 length is 15 residues. CDR1 and CDR2 from the germline V gene are MGHRA and YSYEKL. The DNA of the CDR3 is TGCGCCAGCAGCCACCTGGACAGAGCTCTCTATGGCTACACCTTC. The encoded protein is CASSHLDRALYGYTF.

Many counts were recorded for this clonotype. This chain connects TRBV18 to TRBJ2-1; TRBD2 matches at 7 bases. The CDR3 contains 15 residues. V shed 5 bases, J shed 7 bases, and the junction held 11 bases outside the gene matches. The germline CDR1 and CDR2 sequences are KGHSH and LQKENI. CDR3 loop: CASSNSGGLRNEQFF. CDR3 sequence (DNA): TGTGCCAGCTCAAATTCGGGAGGCTTGAGAAATGAGCAGTTCTTC.

This clonotype appeared many times. The V gene is TRBV20-1, the J gene TRBJ1-2; D gene ambiguous. The germline V and J ends were trimmed by 3 bases and 0 bases, with 14 bases remaining between them. CDR1 is DFQATT, CDR2 SNEGSKA, per germline (reference sequence). The CDR3 runs 15 residues. The CDR3 here is CSARDEVGANYGYTF. In DNA form, the CDR3 reads TGCAGTGCTAGGGACGAGGTAGGAGCTAACTATGGCTACACCTTC.

This clonotype was seen at least ten times. The J gene is TRBJ1-5, the V gene TRBV12-3 or TRBV12-4; D not certain. Trimming left V 6 bases short and J 7 bases short, with 13 bases between. The CDR3 has 13 amino acids. The CDR3 region has the DNA TGTGCCAGCAGCGAGGGCTTGGGGCAGCCCCAGCATTTT. It specifies CASSEGLGQPQHF.

This clonotype has a count of ten or more. The gene calls are TRBV6-5 and TRBJ2-7, with a tentative D call TRBD2 (5 bases). Germline values: CDR1 MNHEY, CDR2 SVGAGI. Deletions cut 2 bases from V and 4 bases from J, with 12 bases between. This CDR3 has 14 residues. CDR3 in DNA: TGTGCCAGCAGTTACGAGGGCTTTCGATACGAGCAGTACTTC. Its translation is CASSYEGFRYEQYF.

This clonotype was counted at least ten times. The J gene is TRBJ2-4, the V gene TRBV20-1, with 9 nucleotides matching TRBD2. V trimming: 5 bases; J trimming: 4 bases; junction bases outside the gene matches: 6. Germline values: CDR1 DFQATT, CDR2 SNEGSKA (reference sequence). The CDR3 has 14 amino acids. The CDR3 bases are TGCAGTGCTCGAGCGGGGGGACATAAAAACATTCAGTACTTC. Amino acid sequence: CSARAGGHKNIQYF.

The chain employs TRBV7-3 and TRBJ2-6, with TRBD2 as a possible D gene (5 bases). In germline, CDR1 is SGHTA, CDR2 FQGTGA. With 5 bases removed from V and 0 bases from J, the gap between germline ends came to 14 bases. The CDR3 sequence is 17 residues long. CDR3 DNA: TGTGCCAGCAGCCCCGGAGGTCCTAACTCTGGGGCCAACGTCCTGACTTTC. Its protein is CASSPGGPNSGANVLTF.

This clonotype was detected many times. The chain joins TRBV7-2 to TRBJ1-1; D gene ambiguous. The length of the CDR3 is 14 residues. Looked up from germline, CDR1 is SGHTA and CDR2 is FQGNSA. Trimming removed 3 bases at V and 2 bases at J, with 10 bases between. CDR3 region: CASSFGSGNTEAFF. The CDR3 DNA follows: TGTGCCAGCAGCTTTGGAAGTGGTAACACTGAAGCTTTCTTT.

This clonotype has ten or more counts. The chain has TRBV7-2 and TRBJ1-5; no firm D call. V was clipped by 5 bases and J by 2 bases, with 7 bases between them. The CDR3 sequence is 13 residues long. Germline V CDR1 and CDR2: SGHTA, FQGNSA. The CDR3 region is CASSPDRNQPQHF. CDR3 nucleotide sequence: TGTGCCAGCAGCCCAGATCGCAATCAGCCCCAGCATTTT. The complete variable domain, with remaining parts taken from reference TRBV7-2 and TRBJ1-5, reads GAGVSQSPSNKVTEKGKDVELRCDPISGHTALYWYRQSLGQGLEFLIYFQGNSAPDKSGLPSDRFSAERTGGSVSTLTIQRTQQEDSAVYLCASSPDRNQPQHFGDGTRLSIL.

The chain has TRBV9 and TRBJ1-1; D might be TRBD1 (5 bases). The CDR3 runs to 15 residues. CDR1 is SGDLS, CDR2 YYNGEE, per germline. V lost 4 bases and J 3 bases, leaving 16 bases between the germline ends. CDR3 coding DNA: TGTGCCAGCAGCTCAACAGTCAGGGAAGACACTGAAGCTTTCTTT. Residues: CASSSTVREDTEAFF.

This clonotype came up many times. The chain carries TRBV5-6 and TRBJ2-1; D remains ambiguous. The CDR3 length is 11 residues. V was pared by 0 bases and J by 13 bases, with 8 bases between. Germline CDR1 SGHDT, CDR2 YYEEEE. The CDR3 DNA is TGTGCCAGCAGCTTGGGGTCCAGCCAGTTCTTC. Translated: CASSLGSSQFF.

This clonotype was observed many times. The chain employs TRBV10-3 and TRBJ2-7; tentatively, D is TRBD2 (6 bases). The germline gives CDR1 ENHRY, CDR2 SYGVKD. With 6 bases removed from V and 5 bases from J, the gap between germline ends came to 11 bases. The CDR3 is made up of 12 amino acids. The CDR3 region has the DNA TGTGCCATCAGAGGACCGGGGGACGAGCAGTACTTC. Translation gives CAIRGPGDEQYF.

There are many counts of this clonotype. CDR3 protein: CAGYQGDTYNEQFF. The CDR3 DNA follows: TGTGCCGGCTACCAAGGGGACACCTACAATGAGCAGTTCTTC. The rearrangement links TRBV7-9 to TRBJ2-1, with D maybe TRBD1 (6 bases). The CDR3 is 14 amino acids. CDR1 SEHNR and CDR2 FQNEAQ come from the germline V gene (reference sequence). V lost 11 bases and J lost 2, with 16 bases in between. The complete variable domain, with remaining parts taken from reference TRBV7-9 and TRBJ2-1, reads DTGVSQNPRHKITKRGQNVTFRCDPISEHNRLYWYRQTLGQGPEFLTYFQNEAQLEKSRLLSDRFSAERPKGSFSTLEIQRTEQGDSAMYLCAGYQGDTYNEQFFGPGTRLTVL.

This clonotype was recorded at least ten times. This chain joins TRBV6-2 or TRBV6-3 and TRBJ2-1; 7 nucleotides align to TRBD2. The CDR3 runs to 12 residues. Looked up from germline, CDR1 is MNHEY and CDR2 is SVGEGT. V dropped 6 bases and J dropped 8; count of bases not matched to a gene: 4. In DNA, the CDR3 is TGTGCCAGCAGCGTGACTAGCCATGAGCAGTTCTTC. Translating it yields CASSVTSHEQFF.

This clonotype was observed at least ten times. The rearrangement joins TRBV20-1 to TRBJ1-1; tentatively, D is TRBD1 (5 bases). CDR3 length equals 15 residues. In germline, CDR1 is DFQATT, CDR2 SNEGSKA (reference sequence). V lost 3 bases and J lost 0, with 14 bases in between. The CDR3 DNA reads as TGCAGTGCTAGTAAAGGGGTGAGCCTGAACACTGAAGCTTTCTTT. Protein: CSASKGVSLNTEAFF.

CDR3 DNA: TGTGCCAGCAATAAGGGGACACCCATGCATGGCTACACCTTC. Amino acid sequence: CASNKGTPMHGYTF. This chain links TRBV12-3 or TRBV12-4 with TRBJ1-2, with D possibly TRBD1 on 6 matching bases. The CDR3 runs 14 residues. Trimming took 7 bases from V and 6 from J, leaving 18 bases between them.

A word on this clonotype: A much larger clone sits a single nucleotide away, making a read error possible. CDR3 sequence (DNA): TGTGCCAGCATTTACTCGTTGTTACAAAGACAGGGTACGGACGGCTACACCTTC. This translates into CASIYSLLQRQGTDGYTF. The rearrangement links TRBV6-6 to TRBJ1-2; 7 bases fit TRBD1. CDR1 and CDR2 from the germline V gene are MNHNY and SVGAGI (reference sequence). The CDR3 spans 18 residues.

The chain is built from TRBV5-1 and TRBJ1-1; possibly TRBD1 for D (5 bases). Germline assignment: CDR1 SGHRS and CDR2 YFSETQ. The CDR3 length is 15 residues. The V gene lost 4 bases and the J gene lost 1 base, with 14 bases spanning the gap. The CDR3 spells CASSPGRGTNTEAFF. CDR3 DNA: TGCGCCAGCAGCCCGGGTAGAGGGACGAACACTGAAGCTTTCTTT.

This clonotype was observed at least ten times. V usage is TRBV12-3 or TRBV12-4 and J usage is TRBJ2-4; a weak D match, TRBD1 (6 bases). This CDR3 region has 16 residues. V shed 3 bases and J shed 0 bases, with 12 bases lying between them. CDR3 sequence reads: CASSFGGHLAKNIQYF. Here the CDR3 DNA reads TGTGCCAGCAGTTTTGGGGGACATCTAGCCAAAAACATTCAGTACTTC.

The rearrangement links TRBV19 to TRBJ1-2, with unresolved D. The CDR3 contains 11 residues. Trimming stripped 4 bases from V and 5 bases from J, with 5 bases between. Per the germline V gene, CDR1 is LNHDA and CDR2 is SQIVND (reference sequence). This chain's CDR3 is CASSTYYGYTF. The CDR3 DNA follows: TGTGCCAGTAGTACCTATTATGGCTACACCTTC.

By proportion, this clonotype is medium-sized. V gene TRBV10-3 combines with J gene TRBJ2-5; D is undetermined. The CDR3 extends over 13 amino acids. Germline V gene sequence: CDR1 ENHRY, CDR2 SYGVKD. Trimming left V 0 bases short and J 5 bases short, with 7 bases between. The CDR3 here is CAISESEVETQYF. DNA of the CDR3: TGTGCCATCAGTGAGTCCGAGGTCGAGACCCAGTACTTC.

The rearrangement links TRBV7-3 to TRBJ2-7, with D possibly called TRBD1 or TRBD2 (5 bases each). The CDR3 runs to 14 residues. Germline CDR1 and CDR2: SGHTA and FQGTGA. The V end lost 5 bases, the J end lost 3 bases, and 14 bases lay between the germline ends. The CDR3 DNA follows: TGTGCCAGCAGCCCCGTGGGACGGGACTACGAGCAGTACTTC. Encoded protein: CASSPVGRDYEQYF.

This clonotype was found many times. The V and J genes are TRBV4-2 and TRBJ2-3; tentatively, D is TRBD1 or TRBD2 (5 bases each). V lost 4 bases and J 3 bases, leaving 14 bases between the germline ends. The CDR3 sequence is 15 residues long. The germline gives CDR1 LGHNA, CDR2 YNFKEQ. The CDR3 coding sequence is TGTGCCAGCAGCCCCCGGGACCCCGGGACAGATACGCAGTATTTT. It translates to CASSPRDPGTDTQYF.

This clonotype was recorded many times. The gene calls are TRBV20-1 and TRBJ1-2; possible D gene TRBD1, 6 bases. CDR3 size: 13 residues. V was cut by 2 bases and J by 4 bases, with 11 bases left in between. Germline V gene sequence: CDR1 DFQATT, CDR2 SNEGSKA (reference sequence). This CDR3 is CSARQGSGYGYTF. The CDR3 region has the DNA TGCAGTGCTAGACAGGGGAGCGGCTATGGCTACACCTTC.

This clonotype was recorded many times. The chain links TRBV24-1 to TRBJ2-1, with no clear D. The CDR3 has 12 residues. The V end lost 0 bases, the J end lost 11 bases, and 7 bases lay between the germline ends. Germline V gives CDR1 KGHDR, CDR2 SFDVKD. CDR3 amino acids: CATSDLRRKQFF. The CDR3 DNA reads TGTGCCACCAGTGATTTGCGAAGGAAGCAGTTCTTC.

This clonotype was counted at least ten times. The chain recombines TRBV7-8 with TRBJ2-7; D is possibly TRBD2 (6 bases). V was clipped by 6 bases and J by 5 bases, with 20 bases between them. Germline CDR1 and CDR2: SGHVS and FQNEAQ. The CDR3 is 15 amino acids. The CDR3 loop is CASRGSDRGGDEQYF. CDR3 in DNA: TGTGCCAGCAGAGGGTCAGACAGAGGCGGGGACGAGCAGTACTTC.

The chain recombines TRBV7-2 with TRBJ1-1, with D hard to call. The CDR3 consists of 14 residues. In germline, CDR1 is SGHTA, CDR2 FQGNSA. Trimming shortened V by 1 base and J by 1 base, and 7 bases separated the two germline ends. The CDR3 is CASSLDPGNTEAFF. The CDR3 DNA reads TGTGCCAGCAGCTTAGATCCCGGGAACACTGAAGCTTTCTTT.

The table lists this clonotype with many counts. The chain employs TRBV5-1 and TRBJ2-5; 11 bases are shared with TRBD2. V trimming: 4 bases; J trimming: 3 bases; junction bases outside the gene matches: 5. Germline values: CDR1 SGHRS, CDR2 YFSETQ. The CDR3 covers 15 residues. CDR3 in DNA: TGCGCCAGCAGCCGGGGGACTAGCGGAGAAGAGACCCAGTACTTC. It codes for CASSRGTSGEETQYF.

This clonotype was seen ten or more times. The genes are TRBV12-3 or TRBV12-4 and TRBJ1-1; D is undetermined. This CDR3 has 14 residues. V lost 3 bases to trimming and J lost 7 bases, with 15 bases between them. The CDR3 is CASSFGRTAVEAFF. CDR3 sequence (DNA): TGTGCCAGCAGTTTCGGTCGCACAGCCGTTGAAGCTTTCTTT.

The gene calls are TRBV18 and TRBJ2-7, with 10 bases identical to TRBD1. Germline lookup yields CDR1 KGHSH and CDR2 LQKENI. V dropped 5 bases and J dropped 6; count of bases not matched to a gene: 4. The CDR3 is 13 amino acids. The CDR3 DNA follows: TGTGCCAGCTCATCTGGACAGGGGGGCGAGCAGTACTTC. It translates to CASSSGQGGEQYF.

In this sample, this clonotype turned up many times. This sequence joins TRBV5-6 and TRBJ1-5, with 7 bases aligning to TRBD1. Germline trimming cut 3 bases from V and 5 bases from J; bases unmatched to any gene: 14. The CDR3 loop spans 17 amino acids. Germline lookup yields CDR1 SGHDT and CDR2 YYEEEE. The CDR3 protein is CASSYRTSGQADQPQHF. The CDR3, as DNA: TGTGCCAGCAGCTATAGGACGTCAGGACAGGCGGATCAGCCCCAGCATTTT.